Below, 30 T cell receptor beta chains from the same sample are listed, as sequenced in a study of shared clonotypes between healthy human individuals. Clones were read by immunoSEQ multiplex PCR, and TCRdb kept only the in-frame ones, dropping some. The top ten hold about 11% of the sample, which has hundreds of thousands of clones, roughly 79% seen once. The sequenced sample was PBMCs. All receptors come from a middle-aged woman in good health. Some clones in this sample may be carry-over from other donors' samples.

This clone showed up just a few times. This chain links TRBV30 with TRBJ2-2; 9 bases agree with TRBD2. V dropped 3 bases and J dropped 5; count of bases not matched to a gene: 7. Germline values: CDR1 GTSNPN, CDR2 SVGIG (reference sequence). This CDR3 is 15 amino acids long. In DNA, the CDR3 is TGTGCCTGGAGATTAGCGGGAGAGTGGACCGGGGAGCTGTTTTTT. Translating gives CAWRLAGEWTGELFF.

A remark on this clone: Distinct nucleotide sequences in the sample also encode this CDR3. V gene TRBV9 combines with J gene TRBJ2-7, with a tentative D call TRBD2 (5 bases). CDR1 and CDR2 from the germline V gene are SGDLS and YYNGEE. The CDR3 has 12 residues. V was shortened by 3 bases and J by 1 base, with 5 bases between the two germline ends. DNA for the CDR3: TGTGCCAGCAGCGGGACTTCCTACGAGCAGTACTTC. This codes for CASSGTSYEQYF. Supplemented by reference TRBV9 and TRBJ2-7, the full variable domain reads DSGVTQTPKHLITATGQRVTLRCSPRSGDLSVYWYQQSLDQGLQFLIQYYNGEERAKGNILERFSAQQFPDLHSELNLSSLELGDSALYFCASSGTSYEQYFGPGTRLTVT.

The V gene is TRBV9, the J gene TRBJ1-5; D is perhaps TRBD1 (5 bases). Germline CDR1 and CDR2: SGDLS and YYNGEE. CDR3 length: 13 amino acids. Trimming took off 0 bases at V and 4 bases at J, with 5 bases between the two ends. The CDR3 DNA follows: TGTGCCAGCAGCGTAGGGACAAATCAGCCCCAGCATTTT. Translating it yields CASSVGTNQPQHF. The whole variable domain, remainder taken from reference TRBV9 and TRBJ1-5, is DSGVTQTPKHLITATGQRVTLRCSPRSGDLSVYWYQQSLDQGLQFLIQYYNGEERAKGNILERFSAQQFPDLHSELNLSSLELGDSALYFCASSVGTNQPQHFGDGTRLSIL.

As DNA, the CDR3 is TGTGCCAGCTCAGAAGCAGGGACCTACGAGCAGTACTTC. Residues: CASSEAGTYEQYF. J is TRBJ2-7 and V is TRBV18; D might be TRBD1 (5 bases). This CDR3 spans 13 amino acids. The germline CDR1 and CDR2 sequences are KGHSH and LQKENI. V lost 5 bases to trimming and J lost 2 bases, with 10 bases between them. The full variable domain, its missing parts supplied by reference TRBV18 and TRBJ2-7, is NAGVMQNPRHLVRRRGQEARLRCSPMKGHSHVYWYRQLPEEGLKFMVYLQKENIIDESGMPKERFSAEFPKEGPSILRIQQVVRGDSAAYFCASSEAGTYEQYFGPGTRLTVT.

This sequence joins TRBV18 and TRBJ2-5; D ambiguous. The CDR3 runs to 14 residues. Deletions cut 6 bases from V and 2 bases from J, with 13 bases between. The germline gives CDR1 KGHSH, CDR2 LQKENI. CDR3 protein: CASSLPGLQETQYF. Here the CDR3 DNA reads TGTGCCAGCTCCCTACCGGGCCTTCAAGAGACCCAGTACTTC.

The chain links TRBV29-1 to TRBJ2-1, with TRBD1 matching over 10 bases. After removal of 8 bases from V and 8 bases from J, the junction contained 9 bases not matched to a gene. Germline loops: CDR1 SQVTM, CDR2 ANQGSEA. The CDR3 is 13 residues long. CDR3 loop: CSTSRDRGYEQFF. CDR3 nucleotides: TGCAGCACCTCCCGGGACAGGGGCTATGAGCAGTTCTTC.

This chain joins TRBV29-1 and TRBJ1-1; 8 bases fit TRBD1. The germline CDR1 and CDR2 sequences are SQVTM and ANQGSEA. The CDR3 has 14 amino acids. Losses at the gene ends were 7 bases for V and 0 bases for J; bases not matched to a gene: 7. The CDR3 DNA follows: TGCAGCGGCCGGGACAGGTCATTGAACACTGAAGCTTTCTTT. Amino acid sequence: CSGRDRSLNTEAFF.

The chain joins TRBV30 to TRBJ2-7, with D possibly being TRBD1 (6 bases). V was trimmed by 0 bases and J by 3 bases, leaving 15 bases between them. CDR3 size: 15 residues. Looked up from germline, CDR1 is GTSNPN and CDR2 is SVGIG (reference sequence). The CDR3 region has the DNA TGTGCCTGGAGTGTAGCCCAGGGGCAGTTCTACGAGCAGTACTTC. This codes for CAWSVAQGQFYEQYF.

Turning to this clone: A much larger clone sits a single nucleotide away, making a read error possible. The V gene is TRBV14, the J gene TRBJ1-4; D not resolved. The CDR3 sequence is 12 residues long. Germline CDR1 and CDR2: SGHDN and FVKESK. V was pared by 5 bases and J by 8 bases, with 9 bases between. CDR3 sequence (DNA): TGTGCCAGCAGCTTCCTGCCCGAAAAACTGTTTTTT. Its translation is CASSFLPEKLFF.

Worth noting for this clone: One base away lies a much larger clone, so this may be a sequencing read error. The chain has TRBV10-3 and TRBJ1-5; 7 nucleotides line up with TRBD1. From germline, CDR1 is ENHRY and CDR2 SYGVKD. The CDR3 is 16 residues long. Unmatched junction bases numbered 5, after V lost 0 bases and J lost 3 bases. The CDR3 protein is CAISESGDSVNQPQHF. The CDR3, as DNA: TGTGCCATCAGTGAGTCAGGGGACAGTGTCAATCAGCCCCAGCATTTT.

On this clone: Since no conserved phenylalanine or tryptophan closes the CDR3, a read error is the likely cause. CDR3 sequence reads: CAWKRIQPNYGYTL. CDR3 sequence (DNA): TGTGCCTGGAAGCGGATCCAGCCTAACTATGGCTACACCCTC. The rearrangement links TRBV30 to TRBJ1-2; D not resolved. This CDR3 is built from 14 residues. Germline CDR1 and CDR2: GTSNPN and SVGIG (reference sequence). V lost 4 bases and J 0 bases, leaving 12 bases between the germline ends.

This clone was detected a few times. Germline and junction disagree at one end, which may indicate a read error. Different DNA sequences within this sample yield the same CDR3. V usage is TRBV30 and J usage is TRBJ1-5, with D unresolved. CDR3 length: 17 residues. Germline V CDR1 and CDR2: GTSNPN, SVGIG (reference sequence). The CDR3 DNA reads TGTGCCTGGAGTCCACCCCGTGGCCCATTAGGGAATCAGCCCCAGCACTTT. Translated, it gives CAWSPPRGPLGNQPQHF.

This clone was picked up a small number of times. A single base is all that separates this from a far larger clone, so a read error is likely. The identical CDR3 is also encoded by other nucleotide sequences in the sample. The rearrangement links TRBV28 to TRBJ1-1; tentatively, D is TRBD1 (6 bases). Germline CDR1 and CDR2: MDHEN and SYDVKM. The CDR3 runs to 14 residues. The CDR3, as DNA: TGTGCCACCATTGTTGGGGGACATAACACTGAAGCCTTCTTT. This gives the protein CATIVGGHNTEAFF.

The gene calls are TRBV19 and TRBJ1-2, with D hard to call. CDR1 is LNHDA, CDR2 SQIVND, per germline (reference sequence). This CDR3 contains 13 residues. Between the trimmed V and J ends, which lost 4 bases and 7 bases, there was a span of 13 bases. The CDR3 loop is CASSTINTLGYTF. CDR3 bases: TGTGCCAGTAGTACCATCAACACACTTGGCTACACCTTC.

The V gene is TRBV7-2, the J gene TRBJ2-7, with 9 nucleotides matching TRBD1. The length of the CDR3 is 17 residues. Germline V gene data show CDR1 as SGHTA and CDR2 as FQGNSA. After removal of 1 base from V and 0 bases from J, the junction contained 7 bases not matched to a gene. DNA for the CDR3: TGTGCCAGCAGCTTAGTGGCCGGGACAGGGACCTCCTACGAGCAGTACTTC. It specifies CASSLVAGTGTSYEQYF.

This clone appeared a few times. The CDR3 here is CASSWNFRAYNEQFF. The CDR3 bases are TGCGCCAGCAGCTGGAACTTCAGGGCCTACAATGAGCAGTTCTTC. The V and J genes are TRBV5-1 and TRBJ2-1; D might be TRBD1 (5 bases). From germline, CDR1 is SGHRS and CDR2 YFSETQ. Trimming cost V 3 bases and J 2 bases, with 12 bases left between them. The CDR3 has 15 residues.

The rearrangement joins TRBV19 to TRBJ1-4, with D possibly matching TRBD1 (6 bases). Trimming removed 3 bases from V and 3 bases from J, with 11 bases in between. From germline, CDR1 is LNHDA and CDR2 SQIVND (reference sequence). This CDR3 comprises 15 residues. The CDR3, as DNA: TGTGCCAGTAGTATTATTGGACAGCCTAATGAAAAACTGTTTTTT. This encodes CASSIIGQPNEKLFF.

The rearrangement joins TRBV10-3 to TRBJ2-5; D is perhaps TRBD2 (6 bases). The CDR3 has 17 residues. V was shortened by 0 bases and J by 2 bases, with 16 bases between the two germline ends. Germline assignment: CDR1 ENHRY and CDR2 SYGVKD. CDR3 sequence: CAISESNPGTPQETQYF. CDR3 sequence (DNA): TGTGCCATCAGTGAGTCGAACCCCGGGACTCCTCAAGAGACCCAGTACTTC.

This clone has more than one count but fewer than ten. Possible read error: a much larger clone is one base away. The sample carries other DNA sequences with the same CDR3. This sequence joins TRBV2 and TRBJ1-4; D is ambiguous. The CDR3 sequence is 11 residues long. V gave up 2 bases and J gave up 5 bases, with 0 bases separating them. Per germline, CDR1 SNHLY and CDR2 FYNNEI. The CDR3 reads CASSENEKLFF. For the CDR3, the DNA is TGTGCCAGCAGTGAAAATGAAAAACTGTTTTTT.

This clone came up a few times. At one end, the junction sequence differs from germline, possibly due to a read error. The rearrangement uses TRBV2 and TRBJ1-2; perhaps TRBD1 as D (6 bases). Germline CDR1 reads SNHLY; CDR2 reads FYNNEI. This CDR3 has 13 amino acids. The CDR3 DNA sequence: TGTGCCAACAGTCAGGGGTATAGGCATGGCTACACCTTC. As protein: CANSQGYRHGYTF.

This chain joins TRBV6-5 and TRBJ1-2; 10 bases line up with TRBD1. J was trimmed by 4 bases and V by 7 bases; bases with no gene match: 6. Per germline, CDR1 MNHEY and CDR2 SVGAGI. The CDR3 is 14 residues long. The CDR3 sequence is CASTQGQGLYGYTF. The CDR3 DNA is TGTGCCAGCACCCAGGGACAGGGGCTCTATGGCTACACCTTC.

The genes are TRBV28 and TRBJ1-2; D call uncertain. Germline assignment: CDR1 MDHEN and CDR2 SYDVKM. The ends were cut back, 4 bases at V and 4 bases at J, with 16 bases in the middle. The CDR3 extends over 15 amino acids. The CDR3 bases are TGTGCCAGCAGTTCCTCCCCCGGACGTAGCTATGGCTACACCTTC. The encoded protein is CASSSSPGRSYGYTF.

This clone occurred once. The chain couples TRBV4-1 to TRBJ2-5; 9 bases fit TRBD2. The CDR3 sequence is 17 residues long. J lost 4 bases, V lost 0 bases, and 9 bases had no gene match. Germline loops: CDR1 MGHRA, CDR2 YSYEKL. The CDR3 coding sequence is TGCGCCAGCAGCCAAGAGGGGTTAGCGGGAGTAGGAGAGACCCAGTACTTC. This translates into CASSQEGLAGVGETQYF.

The V call is TRBV5-4, the J call TRBJ2-2; 11 nucleotides line up with TRBD2. Germline assignment: CDR1 SGHNT and CDR2 YYREEE (reference sequence). This CDR3 is 15 amino acids long. The V gene end was trimmed by 4 bases and the J gene end by 6 bases; junction bases not matched to a gene: 5. DNA of the CDR3: TGTGCCAGCAGCCCGACTAGCGGGGTAGCCGGGGAGCTGTTTTTT. Its translation: CASSPTSGVAGELFF.

The chain carries TRBV30 and TRBJ2-3, with 8 bases that match TRBD2. The CDR3 has 14 residues. J was trimmed by 4 bases and V by 1 base; bases with no gene match: 4. Per germline, CDR1 GTSNPN and CDR2 SVGIG (reference sequence). CDR3 nucleotides: TGTGCCTGGAGTGCGGGGGGGATCGCAGATACGCAGTATTTT. This gives the protein CAWSAGGIADTQYF.

This clone was found many times. The rearrangement links TRBV28 to TRBJ1-4; 9 positions match TRBD1. The CDR3 is 12 residues long. CDR1 is MDHEN, CDR2 SYDVKM, per germline. V lost 6 bases to trimming and J lost 7 bases; unmatched junction nucleotides: 0. The CDR3 nucleotides read TGTGCCAGCAGGACAGGGGGTGAAAAACTGTTTTTT. Residues: CASRTGGEKLFF. Together with reference TRBV28 and TRBJ1-4, the CDR3 gives the full variable domain: DVKVTQSSRYLVKRTGEKVFLECVQDMDHENMFWYRQDPGLGLRLIYFSYDVKMKEKGDIPEGYSVSREKKERFSLILESASTNQTSMYLCASRTGGEKLFFGSGTQLSVL.

This sequence joins TRBV21-1 and TRBJ2-1; the DNA was not compared with TRBD2, the D call given in the table. TRBV21-1 is termed a pseudogene. The CDR3 length is 14 residues. CDR3 loop: CASGAGRSYNEQFF. In nucleotides, the CDR3 is TGTGCCAGCGGAGCGGGTCGATCCTACAATGAGCAGTTCTTC.

V and J are TRBV7-2 and TRBJ2-3; no reliable D call. V lost 7 bases and J 5 bases, leaving 16 bases between the germline ends. The CDR3 has 14 amino acids. Germline CDR1 SGHTA, CDR2 FQGNSA. CDR3 sequence reads: CASMRGQGEDTQYF. CDR3 in DNA: TGTGCCAGCATGCGAGGCCAAGGAGAAGATACGCAGTATTTT.

V usage is TRBV4-3 and J usage is TRBJ1-4, with 9 nucleotides matching TRBD1. CDR3 length equals 19 residues. After removal of 0 bases from V and 5 bases from J, the junction contained 13 bases not matched to a gene. CDR1 and CDR2 from the germline V gene are LGHNA and YSLEER. Here the CDR3 DNA reads TGCGCCAGCAGCCAAGAGGGAAGATTATCTGGGACAGGGAATGAAAAACTGTTTTTT. This codes for CASSQEGRLSGTGNEKLFF.

This clone was detected many times. The V and J genes are TRBV28 and TRBJ2-5; 10 nucleotides align to TRBD1. The V and J ends lost 6 bases and 1 base, in that order; junction bases with no gene match: 5. The CDR3 has 15 residues. Germline-derived CDR1 and CDR2 are MDHEN and SYDVKM. The CDR3 nucleotides read TGTGCCAGCAGGAATTGGACAGGGGGCCAAGAGACCCAGTACTTC. Amino acids: CASRNWTGGQETQYF.